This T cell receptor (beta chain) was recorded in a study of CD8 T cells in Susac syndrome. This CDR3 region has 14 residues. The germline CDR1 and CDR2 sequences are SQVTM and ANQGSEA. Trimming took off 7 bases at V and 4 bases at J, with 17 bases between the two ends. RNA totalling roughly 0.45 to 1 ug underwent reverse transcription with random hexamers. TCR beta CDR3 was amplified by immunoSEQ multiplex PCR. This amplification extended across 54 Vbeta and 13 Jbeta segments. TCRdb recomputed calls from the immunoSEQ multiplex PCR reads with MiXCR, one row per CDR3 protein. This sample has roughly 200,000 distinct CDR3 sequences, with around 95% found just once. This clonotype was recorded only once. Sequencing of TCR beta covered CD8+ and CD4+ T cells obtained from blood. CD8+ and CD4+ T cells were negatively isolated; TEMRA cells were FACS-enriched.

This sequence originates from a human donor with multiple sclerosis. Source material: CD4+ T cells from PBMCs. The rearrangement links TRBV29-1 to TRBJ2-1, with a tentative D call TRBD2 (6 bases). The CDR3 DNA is TGCAGCGACCCAGTGGCGGGGATATACAATGAGCAGTTCTTC. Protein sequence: CSDPVAGIYNEQFF.